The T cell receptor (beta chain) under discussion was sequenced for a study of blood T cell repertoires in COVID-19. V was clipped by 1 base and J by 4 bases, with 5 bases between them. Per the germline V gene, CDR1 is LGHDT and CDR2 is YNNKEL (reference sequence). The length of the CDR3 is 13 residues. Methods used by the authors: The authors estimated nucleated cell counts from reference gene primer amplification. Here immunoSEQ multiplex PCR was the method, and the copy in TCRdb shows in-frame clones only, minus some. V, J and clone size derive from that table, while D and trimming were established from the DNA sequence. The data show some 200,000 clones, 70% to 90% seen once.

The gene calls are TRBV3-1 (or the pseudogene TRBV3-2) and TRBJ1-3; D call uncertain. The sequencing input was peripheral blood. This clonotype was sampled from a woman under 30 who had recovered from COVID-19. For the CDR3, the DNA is TGTGCCAGCAGCCAAGGCAGGGGAAACACCATATATTTT. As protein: CASSQGRGNTIYF.